The 10 T cell receptor beta chains presented below share a single source sample, sequenced in a study of blood T cell repertoires in COVID-19. Some clones are missing from TCRdb's copy, which holds only in-frame ones; the method was immunoSEQ multiplex PCR. The data hold under 200,000 clones, with over 75% observed a single time. Sequenced: PBMCs or T cells enriched from blood (not recorded which). The receptor source for this set is a woman in her forties or fifties who had recovered from COVID-19.

This chain uses TRBV4-3 with TRBJ1-4; maybe TRBD1 (5 bases). Germline V CDR1 and CDR2: LGHNA, YSLEER. This CDR3 contains 14 residues. V gave up 0 bases and J gave up 7 bases, with 9 bases separating them. CDR3 in DNA: TGCGCCAGCAGCCAAGATGACAGTGTTGAAAAACTGTTTTTT. Its translation: CASSQDDSVEKLFF.

V usage is TRBV11-2 and J usage is TRBJ1-4, with TRBD1 as a possible D gene (6 bases). The CDR3 covers 15 residues. Trimming took off 5 bases at V and 7 bases at J, with 17 bases between the two ends. The germline CDR1 and CDR2 sequences are SGHAT and FQNNGV. The CDR3 coding sequence is TGTGCCAGCAGCACTCGGACCCAAGGGGGTGAAAAACTGTTTTTT. Protein product: CASSTRTQGGEKLFF.

This sequence joins TRBV9 and TRBJ1-3; 7 bases map to TRBD1. Trimming at V came to 3 bases and at J to 0 bases, leaving 6 bases not matched to a gene. This CDR3 spans 16 amino acids. Germline assignment: CDR1 SGDLS and CDR2 YYNGEE. The CDR3 DNA reads TGTGCCAGCAGCGCGAGGGACAGACTCTCTGGAAACACCATATATTTT. Its protein is CASSARDRLSGNTIYF.

The chain couples TRBV6-1 to TRBJ1-2; 7 bases align to TRBD1. Germline V lookup: CDR1 MNHNS, CDR2 SASEGT. J lost 4 bases, V lost 2 bases, and 7 bases had no gene match. The CDR3 has 15 amino acids. The CDR3 here is CASSERGPRSYGYTF. The CDR3 DNA reads TGTGCCAGCAGTGAAAGGGGGCCCCGGAGCTATGGCTACACCTTC.

The chain employs TRBV25-1 and TRBJ2-1, with 7 bases matching TRBD1. Germline values: CDR1 MGHDK, CDR2 SYGVNS. This CDR3 comprises 15 residues. Trimming removed 6 bases from V and 3 bases from J; junction bases left unmatched: 8. The CDR3 reads CASSAGTAVYNEQFF. The CDR3 nucleotides are TGTGCCAGCAGCGCCGGGACAGCCGTCTACAATGAGCAGTTCTTC.

In this sample, this clone turned up once. An end of the junction differs from the germline gene, which may be a read error. This chain connects TRBV6-5 to TRBJ2-5, with TRBD2 as a possible D gene (5 bases). The CDR3 is 14 residues long. Germline CDR1 reads MNHEY; CDR2 reads SVGAGI. The CDR3 DNA is TGTGCCAGCACCCTGTACCGGGGTCAAGAGACTCAGTACTTC. Protein product: CASTLYRGQETQYF.

The chain has TRBV3-1 (or the pseudogene TRBV3-2) and TRBJ1-3; D is ambiguous. The CDR3 consists of 17 residues. Germline assignment: CDR1 LGHDT and CDR2 YNNKEL (reference sequence). The V end lost 6 bases, the J end lost 0 bases, and 18 bases lay between the germline ends. CDR3 amino acids: CASSPQPDMSSGNTIYF. DNA of the CDR3: TGTGCCAGCAGTCCACAACCCGACATGTCCTCTGGAAACACCATATATTTT.

The rearrangement links TRBV5-4 to TRBJ1-1; 10 bases map to TRBD1. The CDR3 contains 13 residues. Germline trimming cut 4 bases from V and 5 bases from J; bases unmatched to any gene: 2. Germline V gene sequence: CDR1 SGHNT, CDR2 YYREEE (reference sequence). The CDR3 reads CASSRGQGTEAFF. CDR3 DNA sequence: TGTGCCAGCAGCCGGGGACAGGGGACTGAAGCTTTCTTT.

The chain joins TRBV10-2 to TRBJ2-5, with TRBD1 as a possible D gene (6 bases). The V end lost 3 bases, the J end lost 7 bases, and 15 bases lay between the germline ends. Looked up from germline, CDR1 is WSHSY and CDR2 is SAAADI. The CDR3 covers 14 residues. The CDR3 here is CASSDLGARGTQYF. The DNA for the CDR3 is TGCGCCAGCAGTGATTTGGGGGCGCGCGGGACCCAGTACTTC.

J is TRBJ2-1 and V is TRBV7-2; D might be TRBD2 (6 bases). Germline CDR1 is SGHTA and CDR2 is FQGNSA. Trimming removed 0 bases at V and 3 bases at J, with 9 bases between. The CDR3 is 15 residues long. Written as DNA, the CDR3 is TGTGCCAGCAGCTTAGCGGGGGGATACTACAATGAGCAGTTCTTC. Translation gives CASSLAGGYYNEQFF.